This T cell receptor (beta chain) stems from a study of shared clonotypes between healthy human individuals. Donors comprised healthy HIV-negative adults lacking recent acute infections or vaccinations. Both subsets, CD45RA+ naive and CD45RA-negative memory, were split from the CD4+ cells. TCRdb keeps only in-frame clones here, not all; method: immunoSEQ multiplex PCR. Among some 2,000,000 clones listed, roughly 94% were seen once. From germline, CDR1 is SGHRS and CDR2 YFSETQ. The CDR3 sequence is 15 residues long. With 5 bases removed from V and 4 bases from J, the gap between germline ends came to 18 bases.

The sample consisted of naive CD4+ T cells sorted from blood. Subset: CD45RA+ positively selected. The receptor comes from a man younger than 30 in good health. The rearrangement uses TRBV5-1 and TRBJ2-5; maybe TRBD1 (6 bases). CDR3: CASRSGTGSRETQYF. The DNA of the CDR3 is TGCGCCAGCAGAAGTGGAACAGGGAGCCGAGAGACCCAGTACTTC.